This T cell receptor beta chain was recorded in a study of blood T cell repertoires in COVID-19. Turning to the study itself: Samples of COVID-19 (acute and convalescent) were obtained from the United States, Italy and Spain.

Assay used: immunoSEQ multiplex PCR; TCRdb lists only in-frame clones, some missing. Altogether fewer than 300,000 clones are present, around 88% being singletons, with the ten largest covering around 0.88%. The CDR3 covers 14 residues. Trimming removed 3 bases at V and 7 bases at J, with 10 bases between. CDR1 SEHNR and CDR2 FQNEAQ come from the germline V gene (reference sequence). What was sequenced was peripheral blood. V gene TRBV7-9 combines with J gene TRBJ1-6; D unclear. The sequence came from a young man with acute or convalescent COVID-19. CDR3 amino acids: CASSLAFPNSPLHF. DNA for the CDR3: TGTGCCAGCAGCTTGGCTTTCCCGAATTCACCCCTCCACTTT.